The next 21 T cell receptor beta chains were all read from a single sample in a study of cytomegalovirus exposure and HLA in healthy donors. PCR involved 60 Vbeta and 13 Jbeta primers. Sequencing was performed with immunoSEQ multiplex PCR; in TCRdb, only in-frame clones are kept and a portion is missing. Among approximately 150,000 clones, roughly 80% were seen once, and the ten largest hold about 5.2%. The sequenced material came from PBMCs. The receptors come from a man aged 30 to 39 in good health and CMV-seropositive.

The chain recombines TRBV6-1 with TRBJ2-7; 7 bases are a match to TRBD1. The CDR3 covers 15 residues. Per the germline V gene, CDR1 is MNHNS and CDR2 is SASEGT. The V gene end was trimmed by 4 bases and the J gene end by 3 bases; junction bases not matched to a gene: 9. CDR3 region: CASSGIQGKSYEQYF. Here the CDR3 DNA reads TGTGCCAGCAGTGGTATACAGGGGAAGAGCTACGAGCAGTACTTC.

The rearrangement links TRBV7-2 to TRBJ1-3; 8 nucleotides agree with TRBD1. The length of the CDR3 is 14 residues. In germline, CDR1 is SGHTA, CDR2 FQGNSA. After removal of 1 base from V and 9 bases from J, the junction contained 5 bases not matched to a gene. CDR3 amino acids: CASSLGGQGGTIYF. In DNA, the CDR3 is TGTGCCAGCAGCTTAGGCGGACAGGGTGGCACCATATATTTT.

The gene calls are TRBV11-3 and TRBJ2-2; 10 bases are a match to TRBD1. V was clipped by 4 bases and J by 7 bases; unmatched bases: 6. The CDR3 is made up of 15 amino acids. CDR1 is SGHNT, CDR2 YENEEA, per germline. The CDR3 DNA sequence: TGTGCCAGCAGCTCCGGGACAGGGGTGAGCGGGGAGCTGTTTTTT. Protein: CASSSGTGVSGELFF.

The rearrangement joins TRBV19 to TRBJ2-2; 7 bases fit TRBD1. CDR3 length: 14 amino acids. Germline assignment: CDR1 LNHDA and CDR2 SQIVND (reference sequence). V was clipped by 10 bases and J by 1 base; unmatched bases: 6. The CDR3 here is CATQRTGNTGELFF. The CDR3 bases are TGTGCCACCCAGAGGACAGGGAACACCGGGGAGCTGTTTTTT.

This sequence joins TRBV19 and TRBJ2-7, with TRBD1 identical over 9 bases. The germline V gene encodes CDR1 LNHDA and CDR2 SQIVND (reference sequence). J gave up 5 bases and V 6 bases, and 5 bases lay outside the gene matches. CDR3 length: 13 residues. The CDR3 sequence: CASSLGQGNEQYF. The DNA for the CDR3 is TGTGCCAGTAGCCTAGGACAGGGGAACGAGCAGTACTTC. Based on the CDR3 plus reference TRBV19 and TRBJ2-7, the full variable domain is DGGITQSPKYLFRKEGQNVTLSCEQNLNHDAMYWYRQDPGQGLRLIYYSQIVNDFQKGDIAEGYSVSREKKESFPLTVTSAQKNPTAFYLCASSLGQGNEQYFGPGTRLTVT.

The genes are TRBV19 and TRBJ1-6; no definite D call. Germline V gene data show CDR1 as LNHDA and CDR2 as SQIVND (reference sequence). Trimming cost V 6 bases and J 0 bases, with 6 bases left between them. The CDR3 totals 14 residues. The CDR3 loop is CASRISSYNSPLHF. In nucleotides, the CDR3 is TGTGCCAGTAGGATCAGCTCCTATAATTCACCCCTCCACTTT.

This clone occurred a few times. The V call is TRBV2, the J call TRBJ1-4; D is unresolved. Trimming took off 2 bases at V and 5 bases at J, with 9 bases between the two ends. Germline CDR1 is SNHLY and CDR2 is FYNNEI. The CDR3 totals 14 residues. This CDR3 reads CASSENGRNEKLFF. The CDR3 coding sequence is TGTGCCAGCAGTGAAAATGGGAGGAATGAAAAACTGTTTTTT.

The chain combines TRBV4-1 with TRBJ2-1; 8 positions match TRBD2. The V gene end was trimmed by 1 base and the J gene end by 8 bases; junction bases not matched to a gene: 13. Germline V gene lookup returns CDR1 MGHRA and CDR2 YSYEKL. The CDR3 consists of 17 residues. CDR3 amino acids: CASSQGGFGRAGDEQFF. The CDR3 nucleotides are TGCGCCAGCAGCCAAGGGGGGTTCGGGAGGGCGGGCGATGAGCAGTTCTTC.

About this clone itself: Likely a read error: the CDR3 ends without its conserved phenylalanine or tryptophan. This chain joins TRBV28 and TRBJ2-7; TRBD2 matches 12 bases. V dropped 3 bases and J dropped 3; count of bases not matched to a gene: 6. CDR3 length: 16 residues. Germline V gene sequence: CDR1 MDHEN, CDR2 SYDVKM. The CDR3 region has the DNA TGTGCCAGCAGTTTTCCCGCGACTAGCGGGAGCTACGAGCAGTACCTC. Protein: CASSFPATSGSYEQYL.

This chain connects TRBV7-2 to TRBJ1-1, with 7 bases that match TRBD1. In germline, CDR1 is SGHTA, CDR2 FQGNSA. Trimming took 4 bases from V and 1 from J; bases not matched to a gene: 3. This CDR3 has 14 residues. Here the CDR3 DNA reads TGTGCCAGCAGCTGGGGACAGCAGAACACTGAAGCTTTCTTT. This translates into CASSWGQQNTEAFF.

The chain joins TRBV6-1 to TRBJ1-2; no clear D gene. The V gene's germline CDR1 is MNHNS and CDR2 SASEGT. This CDR3 comprises 10 residues. The ends were cut back, 7 bases at V and 8 bases at J, with 8 bases in the middle. The CDR3 region has the DNA TGTGCCAGCACCGGGTCCGGCTACACCTTC. Amino acid sequence: CASTGSGYTF.

The chain recombines TRBV5-4 with TRBJ1-4, with a weak D call TRBD1 (6 bases). Germline CDR1 SGHNT, CDR2 YYREEE (reference sequence). Trimming took 1 base from V and 6 from J, leaving 22 bases between them. CDR3 length equals 18 residues. The CDR3 DNA reads as TGTGCCAGCAGCTTGAGATCGAGGCGGGGGGCATACGATGAAAAACTGTTTTTT. The encoded protein is CASSLRSRRGAYDEKLFF.

The gene calls are TRBV5-6 and TRBJ2-4; TRBD2 is a possible D gene (5 bases). Trimming left V 3 bases short and J 11 bases short, with 15 bases between. This CDR3 is 13 amino acids long. Germline V gives CDR1 SGHDT, CDR2 YYEEEE. The CDR3 sequence is CASSSGKLPFQYF. The CDR3 DNA reads TGTGCCAGCAGCTCGGGAAAACTGCCTTTTCAGTACTTC.

The chain recombines TRBV28 with TRBJ1-6; no clear D gene. V gave up 3 bases and J gave up 0 bases, with 6 bases separating them. The germline V gene has CDR1 MDHEN and CDR2 SYDVKM. The CDR3 is 15 amino acids. CDR3 DNA sequence: TGTGCCAGCAGTTTTGGGAGCTCCTATAATTCACCCCTCCACTTT. Amino acid sequence: CASSFGSSYNSPLHF.

The gene calls are TRBV7-9 and TRBJ2-3; TRBD1 is a possible D gene (6 bases). The germline gives CDR1 SEHNR, CDR2 FQNEAQ (reference sequence). V was shortened by 5 bases and J by 2 bases, with 14 bases between the two germline ends. This CDR3 is built from 15 residues. The CDR3, as DNA: TGTGCCAGCAGCGAAACGACAGGATCCACAGATACGCAGTATTTT. It specifies CASSETTGSTDTQYF.

The chain couples TRBV11-2 to TRBJ2-2; 9 nucleotides line up with TRBD1. This CDR3 region has 15 residues. Trimming took 4 bases from V and 7 from J; bases not matched to a gene: 7. Germline V lookup: CDR1 SGHAT, CDR2 FQNNGV. The CDR3 is CASSSTGTGHGELFF. CDR3 sequence (DNA): TGTGCCAGCAGCTCCACCGGGACAGGGCACGGGGAGCTGTTTTTT. The entire variable domain, with the rest obtained from reference TRBV11-2 and TRBJ2-2, is as follows: EAGVAQSPRYKIIEKRQSVAFWCNPISGHATLYWYQQILGQGPKLLIQFQNNGVVDDSQLPKDRFSAERLKGVDSTLKIQPAKLEDSAVYLCASSSTGTGHGELFFGEGSRLTVL.

The chain links TRBV5-1 to TRBJ1-2; 7 bases agree with TRBD1. CDR1 and CDR2 (germline): SGHRS, YFSETQ. J was trimmed by 6 bases and V by 1 base; bases with no gene match: 12. The CDR3 consists of 16 residues. The CDR3 loop reads CASSLYIRQGGDGYTF. As DNA, the CDR3 is TGCGCCAGCAGCTTGTATATCCGACAGGGAGGTGATGGCTACACCTTC.

The chain links TRBV4-1 to TRBJ2-7, with D maybe TRBD2 (6 bases). Trimming cost V 1 base and J 6 bases, with 16 bases left between them. Looked up from germline, CDR1 is MGHRA and CDR2 is YSYEKL. This CDR3 contains 15 residues. CDR3 amino acids: CASSQGAAGGFEQYF. The CDR3, as DNA: TGCGCCAGCAGCCAAGGGGCCGCAGGAGGGTTCGAGCAGTACTTC.

The rearrangement joins TRBV18 to TRBJ2-3, with a tentative D call TRBD2 (6 bases). The V gene lost 1 base and the J gene lost 2 bases, with 19 bases spanning the gap. This CDR3 region has 18 residues. The germline V gene has CDR1 KGHSH and CDR2 LQKENI. The CDR3 reads CASSPRYPAGTNTDTQYF. CDR3 in DNA: TGTGCCAGCTCACCACGCTACCCAGCGGGTACGAACACAGATACGCAGTATTTT.

The rearrangement joins TRBV12-5 to TRBJ2-1; D is perhaps TRBD1 (5 bases). This CDR3 comprises 11 residues. Germline V gene data show CDR1 as LGHNT and CDR2 as FRNRAP. Trimming stripped 5 bases from V and 8 bases from J, with 7 bases between. The DNA for the CDR3 is TGTGCTAGTGGTCAGGGCTATGAGCAGTTCTTC. Amino acid sequence: CASGQGYEQFF.

The genes are TRBV30 and TRBJ2-3, with 8 bases that match TRBD1. J gave up 5 bases and V 2 bases, and 12 bases lay outside the gene matches. Germline CDR1 GTSNPN, CDR2 SVGIG (reference sequence). The CDR3 loop spans 16 amino acids. The CDR3 DNA sequence: TGTGCCTGGAGTTACTCTCCAGGGGGCTTTGGAGATACGCAGTATTTT. Translated, it gives CAWSYSPGGFGDTQYF.